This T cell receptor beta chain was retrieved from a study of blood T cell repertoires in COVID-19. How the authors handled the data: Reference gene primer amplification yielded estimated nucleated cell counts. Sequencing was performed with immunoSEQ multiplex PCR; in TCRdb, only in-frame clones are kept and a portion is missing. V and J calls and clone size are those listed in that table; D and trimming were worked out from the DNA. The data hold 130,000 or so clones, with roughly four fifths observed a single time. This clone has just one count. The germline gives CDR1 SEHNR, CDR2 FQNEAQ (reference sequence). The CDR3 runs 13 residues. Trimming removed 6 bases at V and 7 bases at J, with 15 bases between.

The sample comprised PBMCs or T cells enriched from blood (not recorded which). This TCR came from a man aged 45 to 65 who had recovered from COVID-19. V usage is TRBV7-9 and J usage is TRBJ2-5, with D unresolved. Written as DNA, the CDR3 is TGTGCCAGCAGATCAACTCCCTACGGGACCCAGTACTTC. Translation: CASRSTPYGTQYF.